The rows below give T cell receptor beta chains drawn from one sample of a study of vaccination effects on CD4 cells after COVID-19. Profiling relied on immunoSEQ multiplex PCR, and the TCRdb table lists in-frame clones only, not all of them. The table shows about 46,000 clones, with over 60% occurring only once. Antigen specificity for these receptors is unknown. Sequences were derived from CD4+ T cells from PBMCs cultured with HCoV-OC43 spike peptides, sampled after COVID-19 vaccination. Every receptor here comes from a human donor who received a COVID-19 vaccine. Both conserved end residues are part of each CDR3. D genes are given only for firm matches. The size of a clone is reported for some rows only, either as once, few or many, or as a class for expanded clones.

>TRBD2|TRBV5-4|.|TRBJ2-5
CASSLPSGGLQETQYF
TGTGCCAGCAGCTTGCCTAGCGGGGGACTTCAAGAGACCCAGTACTTC
>.|TRBV2|.|TRBJ2-1
CASSRDSLSYNEQFF
TGTGCCAGCAGTCGGGACTCCCTCTCCTACAATGAGCAGTTCTTC
>.|TRBV6-1|.|TRBJ1-4
CASSAGTPATNEKLFF
TGTGCCAGCAGTGCGGGGACCCCCGCAACTAATGAAAAACTGTTTTTT
>.|TRBV2|.|TRBJ2-3
CASSEFGEDTQYF
TGTGCCAGCAGTGAATTCGGCGAAGATACGCAGTATTTT
>.|TRBV7-2|.|TRBJ1-5
CASSLAGIGVSNQPQHF
TGTGCCAGCAGCTTAGCAGGGATCGGAGTAAGCAATCAGCCCCAGCATTTT
>TRBD2|TRBV10-1|few|TRBJ2-7
CASSGSGTSGYEQYF
TGCGCCAGCAGTGGTAGCGGGACTAGCGGTTACGAGCAGTACTTC
>.|TRBV6-6|.|TRBJ2-3
CASGGASTDTQYF
TGTGCCAGCGGGGGGGCCAGCACAGATACGCAGTATTTT
>TRBD1|TRBV27|once|TRBJ2-1
CASSPLDRANEQFF
TGTGCCAGCAGTCCCCTTGACAGGGCAAATGAGCAGTTCTTC
>.|TRBV3-1/TRBV3-2|.|TRBJ2-1
CASSPPPGNEQFF
TGTGCCAGCAGCCCCCCCCCGGGAAATGAGCAGTTCTTC
>TRBD1|TRBV4-1|.|TRBJ1-1
CASSPESDRTGVYAFF
TGCGCCAGCAGCCCCGAATCTGATCGGACAGGGGTATATGCTTTCTTT
>.|TRBV5-4|.|TRBJ1-6
CASSLGGTYNSPLHF
TGTGCCAGCAGCTTGGGGGGGACCTATAATTCACCCCTCCACTTT
>TRBD1|TRBV4-2|.|TRBJ2-3
CASSQVGGGDTQYF
TGTGCCAGCAGCCAAGTAGGGGGCGGAGATACGCAGTATTTT
>.|TRBV11-2|.|TRBJ1-2
CASSLMTGGLNGYTF
TGTGCCAGCAGCTTAATGACAGGCGGCTTGAATGGCTACACCTTC
>.|TRBV28|.|TRBJ2-7
CASSPPSGRIYEQYF
TGTGCCAGCAGCCCGCCGAGTGGTAGGATCTACGAGCAGTACTTC
>TRBD2|TRBV4-1|.|TRBJ2-7
CASSQVSSGAFSYEQYF
TGCGCCAGCAGCCAAGTGTCCAGCGGGGCTTTTTCCTACGAGCAGTACTTC
>.|TRBV3-1/TRBV3-2|.|TRBJ2-5
CASSQDQVTQYF
TGTGCCAGCAGCCAAGATCAAGTGACCCAGTACTTC
>.|TRBV19|few|TRBJ1-1
CASSMIPFEAFF
TGTGCCAGTAGTATGATCCCGTTTGAAGCTTTCTTT
>.|TRBV6-5|.|TRBJ2-5
CASSTTGLETQYF
TGTGCCAGCAGTACGACAGGTTTGGAGACCCAGTACTTC
>.|TRBV5-1|.|TRBJ2-2
CASSLPVSWDTGELFF
TGCGCCAGCAGCCTACCGGTTAGTTGGGACACCGGGGAGCTGTTTTTT
>.|TRBV24-1|.|TRBJ1-2
CATWTDNYGYTF
TGTGCCACCTGGACAGATAACTATGGCTACACCTTC
>.|TRBV10-2|.|TRBJ2-7
CASISSWAEEYF
TGCGCCAGCATTTCCTCCTGGGCGGAAGAGTACTTC
>TRBD2|TRBV12-5|.|TRBJ2-1
CASGSGLAGYNEQFF
TGTGCTAGTGGTTCGGGACTAGCGGGCTACAATGAGCAGTTCTTC
>.|TRBV9|.|TRBJ1-2
CASSPDTIYGYTF
TGTGCCAGCAGCCCAGACACAATCTATGGCTACACCTTC
>TRBD1|TRBV19|once|TRBJ1-6
CASSITRQGGSPLHF
TGTGCCAGTAGTATTACTCGACAGGGGGGTTCACCCCTCCACTTT
>.|TRBV19|once|TRBJ1-2
CASSQTYYGYTF
TGTGCCAGTAGCCAGACATACTATGGCTACACCTTC
>.|TRBV5-4|.|TRBJ2-3
CATYGTTTDTQYF
TGTGCCACCTACGGGACCACCACAGATACGCAGTATTTT
>.|TRBV15|once|TRBJ1-2
CATSRDRGMGGYTF
TGTGCCACCAGCAGAGATAGGGGGATGGGTGGCTACACCTTC
>.|TRBV9|.|TRBJ1-2
CASSVLSNRNRRYTF
TGTGCCAGCAGCGTCCTCTCGAACAGGAATCGTCGCTACACCTTC
>.|TRBV5-1|.|TRBJ2-5
CASSLASGVGQETQYF
TGCGCCAGCAGCTTGGCCTCGGGTGTCGGTCAAGAGACCCAGTACTTC
>.|TRBV18|.|TRBJ2-1
CASSPPRRGELNEQFF
TGTGCCAGCTCACCACCGCGGCGGGGAGAACTCAATGAGCAGTTCTTC
>.|TRBV7-9|once|TRBJ2-6
CASSFPPGGAGANVLTF
TGTGCCAGCAGCTTTCCCCCCGGTGGGGCTGGGGCCAACGTCCTGACTTTC
>TRBD2|TRBV25-1|.|TRBJ2-1
CASKESGTSGNIEQFF
TGTGCCAGCAAAGAATCCGGGACTAGCGGGAACATTGAGCAGTTCTTC
>.|TRBV5-1|.|TRBJ2-7
CASSFQGSYEQYF
TGCGCCAGCAGCTTCCAGGGGTCCTACGAGCAGTACTTC
>TRBD1|TRBV5-4|.|TRBJ1-3
CASSRAETGVGNTIYF
TGTGCCAGCAGCCGCGCCGAGACAGGGGTAGGAAACACCATATATTTT
>.|TRBV7-8|.|TRBJ2-1
CASSLAGSYVEQFF
TGTGCCAGCAGCTTAGCGGGATCGTATGTTGAGCAGTTCTTC
>.|TRBV15|.|TRBJ2-7
CATSRALGTWEQYF
TGTGCCACCAGCAGAGCGCTCGGGACATGGGAGCAGTACTTC
>.|TRBV15|.|TRBJ2-5
CATSRDWETQYF
TGTGCCACCAGCAGAGATTGGGAGACCCAGTACTTC
>TRBD2|TRBV12-5|few|TRBJ2-1
CASGYFETWEGPGEDEQFF
TGTGCTAGTGGCTATTTCGAAACCTGGGAGGGGCCTGGTGAGGATGAGCAGTTCTTC
>TRBD1|TRBV6-5|.|TRBJ1-1
CASNRGLNTEAFF
TGTGCCAGCAATAGGGGGCTGAACACTGAAGCTTTCTTT
>.|TRBV21-1|.|TRBJ2-7
CASSDLGNGGGQGRRYEQYF
TGTGCCAGCAGCGACCTAGGGAACGGGGGGGGACAGGGAAGAAGGTACGAGCAGTACTTC
>TRBD1|TRBV5-1|.|TRBJ2-3
CASSRGTGTGEADTQYF
TGCGCCAGCAGCAGAGGAACCGGGACAGGGGAAGCAGATACGCAGTATTTT
>.|TRBV29-1|.|TRBJ1-5
CSARDTDQPQHF
TGCAGCGCCCGGGACACGGATCAGCCCCAGCATTTT
>TRBD2|TRBV2|.|TRBJ2-3
CASRAGRYDTQYF
TGTGCCAGCAGAGCCGGGAGGTACGATACGCAGTATTTT
>TRBD2|TRBV7-9|many|TRBJ2-7
CASSLSLAGDEQYF
TGTGCCAGCAGCTTATCCCTAGCGGGCGACGAGCAGTACTTC
>.|TRBV5-1|.|TRBJ1-4
CASSLEGIRTNEKLFF
TGCGCCAGCAGCTTGGAAGGGATCCGAACTAATGAAAAACTGTTTTTT
>.|TRBV7-8|.|TRBJ2-7
CASSLARHPYEQYF
TGTGCCAGCAGCTTAGCCCGTCACCCCTACGAGCAGTACTTC